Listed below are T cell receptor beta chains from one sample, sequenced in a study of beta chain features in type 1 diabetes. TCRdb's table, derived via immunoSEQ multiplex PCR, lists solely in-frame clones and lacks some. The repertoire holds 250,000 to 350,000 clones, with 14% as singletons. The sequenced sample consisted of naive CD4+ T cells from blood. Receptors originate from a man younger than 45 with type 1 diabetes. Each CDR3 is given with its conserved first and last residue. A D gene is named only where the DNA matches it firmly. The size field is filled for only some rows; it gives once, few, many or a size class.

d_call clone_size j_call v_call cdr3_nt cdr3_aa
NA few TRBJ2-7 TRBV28 TGTGCCAGCAGTTTGGTCAGGAACGAGCAGTACTTC CASSLVRNEQYF
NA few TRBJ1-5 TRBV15 TGTGCCACCAGCATAGCCAACAATCAGCCCCAGCATTTT CATSIANNQPQHF
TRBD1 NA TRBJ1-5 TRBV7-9 TGTGCCAGCAGCTGGGGATCCGGGACAGACAATCAGCCCCAGCATTTT CASSWGSGTDNQPQHF
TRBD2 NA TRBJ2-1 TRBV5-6 TGTGCCAGCAGCATCAACCGAATAGCGGGCTGGTACAATGAGCAGTTCTTC CASSINRIAGWYNEQFF
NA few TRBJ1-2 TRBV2 TGTGCCAGCGTAAGGGGTTCTAACTATGGCTACACCTTC CASVRGSNYGYTF
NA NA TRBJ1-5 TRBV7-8 TGTGCCAGCAGCTCTACAGGGCTTGCTTATAGCAATCAGCCCCAGCATTTT CASSSTGLAYSNQPQHF
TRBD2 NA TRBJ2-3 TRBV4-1 TGCGCCAGCAGGGGTTTCAGCGGGAGCGGGGGCACAGATACGCAGTATTTT CASRGFSGSGGTDTQYF
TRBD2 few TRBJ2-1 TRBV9 TGTGCCAGCAGCGTAGTTAGCGGGAGTCTGACTGAGCAGTTCTTC CASSVVSGSLTEQFF
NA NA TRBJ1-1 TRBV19 TGTGCCAGTAGTATGCGGGGAACTGAAGCTTTCTTT CASSMRGTEAFF
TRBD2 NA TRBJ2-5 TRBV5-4 TGTGCCAGCAGCTTAGCTAGCGGGGCCCAAGAGACCCAGTACTTC CASSLASGAQETQYF
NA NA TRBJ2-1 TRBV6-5 TGTGCCAGCAGCCGGGACTCCTACAATGAGCAGTTCTTC CASSRDSYNEQFF
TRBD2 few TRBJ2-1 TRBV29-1 TGCAGCGTTGCATCTAGCGGAACCTACAATGAGCAGTTCTTC CSVASSGTYNEQFF
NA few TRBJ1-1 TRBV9 TGTGCCAGCAGTGCCTCCCTGGACAGTACGTTTAAAGCTTTCTTT CASSASLDSTFKAFF
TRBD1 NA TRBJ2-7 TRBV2 TGTGCCAGCAGGCGTCGACAGGGGGGAGCCTACGAGCAGTACTTC CASRRRQGGAYEQYF
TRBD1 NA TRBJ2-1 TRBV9 TGTGCCAGCAGCCAACGGACAGGCCCCCCGTCCTACAATGAGCAGTTCTTC CASSQRTGPPSYNEQFF
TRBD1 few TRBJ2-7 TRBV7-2 TGTGCCAGCAGCGCCGGACAGGGCTCTTACGAGCAGTACTTC CASSAGQGSYEQYF
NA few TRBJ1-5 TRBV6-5 TGTGCCACCCGGACAGTTGATCAGCCCCAGCATTTT CATRTVDQPQHF
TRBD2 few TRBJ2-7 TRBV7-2 TGTGCCAGCAGCCCCCCCAAGCGGGGCTCCTCGGTCGAGCAGTACTTC CASSPPKRGSSVEQYF
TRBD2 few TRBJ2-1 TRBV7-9 TGTGCCAGCAGCAAAGGGGCGGGACTAGCATACAATGAGCAGTTCTTC CASSKGAGLAYNEQFF
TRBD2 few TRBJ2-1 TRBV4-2 TGTGCCAGCAGCCAAGAGCGGACTAGCGGGAGGAGGCAGTTCTTC CASSQERTSGRRQFF
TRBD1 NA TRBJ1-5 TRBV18 TGTGCCAGCTCCCGACAGGGGATGGATCAGCCCCAGCATTTT CASSRQGMDQPQHF
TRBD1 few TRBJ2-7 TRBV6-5 TGTGCCAGCAGTCCCGGGACAGGGAGGTCCCACGAGCAGTACTTC CASSPGTGRSHEQYF
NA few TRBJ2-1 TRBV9 TGTGCCAGCAGCGTAAATGGCTGGACAAACAATGAGCAGTTCTTC CASSVNGWTNNEQFF
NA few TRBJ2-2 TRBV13 TGTGCCAGCAGCTTAGCGCGGGTTGGGAACACCGGGGAGCTGTTTTTT CASSLARVGNTGELFF
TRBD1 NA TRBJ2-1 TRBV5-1 TGCGCCAGCAGCTCGGGACAGACCTACAATGAGCAGTTCTTC CASSSGQTYNEQFF
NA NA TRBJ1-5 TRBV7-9 TGTGCCAGCAGCTTCGAAGGGGCTCAGCCCCAGCATTTT CASSFEGAQPQHF
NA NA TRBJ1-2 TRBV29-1 TGCAGCGTTGGTAGACAGGATACGAACTATGGCTACACCTTC CSVGRQDTNYGYTF
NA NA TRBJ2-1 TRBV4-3 TGCGCCAGCAGCCAAGAGGGGAGCTCCTACAATGAGCAGTTCTTC CASSQEGSSYNEQFF
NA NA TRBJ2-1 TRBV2 TGTGCCAGCAGTGAAGCCCCGGGACACAGTCGGTTCTTC CASSEAPGHSRFF
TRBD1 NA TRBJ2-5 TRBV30 TGTGCCTGGAGTGGAGGACAGGCCCGGCAAGAGACCCAGTACTTC CAWSGGQARQETQYF
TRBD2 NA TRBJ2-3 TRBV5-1 TGCGCCAGCAGCTTTTCTGGGACTAGCGACACAGATACGCAGTATTTT CASSFSGTSDTDTQYF
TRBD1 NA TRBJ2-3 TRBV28 TGTGCCAGCAGTTCCGCCGGGACAGAGACACAGTATTTT CASSSAGTETQYF
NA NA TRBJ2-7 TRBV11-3 TGTGCCAGCAGCCCAGGTGGTGGCCAGAGCTCCTACGAGCAGTACTTC CASSPGGGQSSYEQYF
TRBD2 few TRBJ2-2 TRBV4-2 TGTGCCAGCAGCCACACTAGCGGGAGTACGGGCGGGGAGCTGTTTTTT CASSHTSGSTGGELFF
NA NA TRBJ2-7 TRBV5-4 TGTGCCAGCAGCCTTGGGACTGCCAGCCTCTACGAGCAGTACTTC CASSLGTASLYEQYF
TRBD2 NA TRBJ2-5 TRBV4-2 TGTGCCAGCAGCCCCCGACTAGCGTCAGAGACCCAGTACTTC CASSPRLASETQYF
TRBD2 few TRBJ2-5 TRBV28 TGTGCCAGCAGTTTATCCCTAGCGGGCCAAGAGACCCAGTACTTC CASSLSLAGQETQYF
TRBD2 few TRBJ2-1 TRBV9 TGTGCCAGCAGTCAAGCGGGAGGGGCCTACAATGAGCAGTTCTTC CASSQAGGAYNEQFF
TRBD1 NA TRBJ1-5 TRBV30 TGTGCCTGGAGTGTACAGGGGGCCCAGCCCCAGCATTTT CAWSVQGAQPQHF
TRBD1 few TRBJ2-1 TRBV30 TGTGCCTGGGAGGGGACAGGGGGAAATGAGCAGTTCTTC CAWEGTGGNEQFF
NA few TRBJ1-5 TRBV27 TGTGCCAGCAGTTCCATTAGCAATCAGCCCCAGCATTTT CASSSISNQPQHF
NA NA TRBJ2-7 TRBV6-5 TGTGCCAGCCGCAGCACAGTAAGCTCCTACGAGCAGTACTTC CASRSTVSSYEQYF
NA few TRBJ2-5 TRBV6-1 TGTGCCAGCAGTGAAATCAGCCGAGGCGAGACCCAGTACTTC CASSEISRGETQYF
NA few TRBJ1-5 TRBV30 TGTGCCTGGAGTGTATCAGGCCTGCGGCCCCAGCATTTT CAWSVSGLRPQHF
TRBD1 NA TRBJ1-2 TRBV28 TGTGCCAGCAGTTCGGCAGGGGGCGTCTTAGGAGGCTACACCTTC CASSSAGGVLGGYTF
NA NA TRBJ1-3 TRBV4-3 TGCGCCAGCAGCCAAGATGTTATTTCCTACGGACACACCTCTGGAAACACCATATATTTT CASSQDVISYGHTSGNTIYF
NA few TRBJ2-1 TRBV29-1 TGCAGCGTTTTGGAGCGGCTGCCCCCATTCGGCGGGCAGTTCTTC CSVLERLPPFGGQFF